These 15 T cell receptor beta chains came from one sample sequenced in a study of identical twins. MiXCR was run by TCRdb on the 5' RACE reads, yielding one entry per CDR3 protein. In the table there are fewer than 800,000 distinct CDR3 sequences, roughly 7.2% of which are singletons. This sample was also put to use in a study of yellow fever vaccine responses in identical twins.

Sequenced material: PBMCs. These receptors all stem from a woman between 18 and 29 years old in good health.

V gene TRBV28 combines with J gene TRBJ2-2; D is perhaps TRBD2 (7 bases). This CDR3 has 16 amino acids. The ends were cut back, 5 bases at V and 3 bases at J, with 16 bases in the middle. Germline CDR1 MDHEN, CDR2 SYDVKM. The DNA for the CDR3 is TGTGCCAGCAGTCGCGCAACGGGGGGCTACACCGGGGAGCTGTTTTTT. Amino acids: CASSRATGGYTGELFF.

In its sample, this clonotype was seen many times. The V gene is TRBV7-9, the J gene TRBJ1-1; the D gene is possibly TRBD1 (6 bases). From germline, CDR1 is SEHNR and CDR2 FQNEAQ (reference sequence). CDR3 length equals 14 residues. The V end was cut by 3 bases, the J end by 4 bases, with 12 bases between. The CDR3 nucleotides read TGTGCCAGCAGCTTGCTGGACAGACGCACTGAAGCTTTCTTT. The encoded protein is CASSLLDRRTEAFF. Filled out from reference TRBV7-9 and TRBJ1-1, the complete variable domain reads DTGVSQNPRHKITKRGQNVTFRCDPISEHNRLYWYRQTLGQGPEFLTYFQNEAQLEKSRLLSDRFSAERPKGSFSTLEIQRTEQGDSAMYLCASSLLDRRTEAFFGQGTRLTVV.

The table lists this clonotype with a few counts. Here the CDR3 DNA reads TGCGCCAGCAGCTTGCCAAACAGTGATGAGCAGTTCTTC. This encodes CASSLPNSDEQFF. The J gene is TRBJ2-1, the V gene TRBV5-1; no definite D call. The V and J ends lost 1 base and 8 bases respectively, with 10 bases between them. Germline CDR1 and CDR2: SGHRS and YFSETQ. This CDR3 region has 13 residues.

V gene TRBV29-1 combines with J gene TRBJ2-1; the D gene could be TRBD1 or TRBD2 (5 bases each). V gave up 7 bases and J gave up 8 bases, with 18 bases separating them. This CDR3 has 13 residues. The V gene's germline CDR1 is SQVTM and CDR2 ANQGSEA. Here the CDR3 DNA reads TGCAGCGCCGGGACCAATTTGGTGGATGAGCAGTTCTTC. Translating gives CSAGTNLVDEQFF.

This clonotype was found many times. The CDR3 sequence is CSASNWGNYGYTF. The CDR3 DNA reads TGCAGTGCTAGTAACTGGGGGAACTATGGCTACACCTTC. This chain uses TRBV20-1 with TRBJ1-2; D is perhaps TRBD1 (5 bases). V was trimmed by 3 bases and J by 2 bases, leaving 10 bases between them. The CDR3 loop spans 13 amino acids. The germline V gene has CDR1 DFQATT and CDR2 SNEGSKA (reference sequence).

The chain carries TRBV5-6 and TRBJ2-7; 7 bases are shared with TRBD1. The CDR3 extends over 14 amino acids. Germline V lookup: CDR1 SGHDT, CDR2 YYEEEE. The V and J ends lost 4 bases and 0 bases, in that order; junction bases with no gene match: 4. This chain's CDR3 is CASSIGQDSYEQYF. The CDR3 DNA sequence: TGTGCCAGCAGCATAGGACAGGACTCCTACGAGCAGTACTTC.

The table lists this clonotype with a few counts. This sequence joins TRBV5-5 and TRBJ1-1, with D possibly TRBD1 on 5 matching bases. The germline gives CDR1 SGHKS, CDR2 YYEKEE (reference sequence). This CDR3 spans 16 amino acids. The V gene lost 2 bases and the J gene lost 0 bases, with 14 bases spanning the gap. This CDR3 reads CASSFGAGGLNTEAFF. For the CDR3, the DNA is TGTGCCAGCAGCTTTGGGGCGGGGGGACTGAACACTGAAGCTTTCTTT. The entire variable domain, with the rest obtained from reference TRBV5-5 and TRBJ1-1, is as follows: DAGVTQSPTHLIKTRGQQVTLRCSPISGHKSVSWYQQVLGQGPQFIFQYYEKEERGRGNFPDRFSARQFPNYSSELNVNALLLGDSALYLCASSFGAGGLNTEAFFGQGTRLTVV.

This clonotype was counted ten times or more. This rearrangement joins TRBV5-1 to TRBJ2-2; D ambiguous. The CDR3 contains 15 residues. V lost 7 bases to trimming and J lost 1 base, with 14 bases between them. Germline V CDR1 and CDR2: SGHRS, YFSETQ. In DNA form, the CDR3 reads TGCGCCAGCTACCAGGACCCCAAGAACACCGGGGAGCTGTTTTTT. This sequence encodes CASYQDPKNTGELFF.

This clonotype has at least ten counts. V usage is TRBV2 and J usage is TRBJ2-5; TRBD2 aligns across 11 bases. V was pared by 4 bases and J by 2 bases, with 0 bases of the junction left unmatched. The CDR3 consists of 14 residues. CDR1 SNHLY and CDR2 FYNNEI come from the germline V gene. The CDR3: CASSVAGGQETQYF. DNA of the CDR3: TGTGCCAGCAGTGTAGCGGGGGGGCAAGAGACCCAGTACTTC. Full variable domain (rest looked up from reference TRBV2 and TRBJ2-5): EPEVTQTPSHQVTQMGQEVILRCVPISNHLYFYWYRQILGQKVEFLVSFYNNEISEKSEIFDDQFSVERPDGSNFTLKIRSTKLEDSAMYFCASSVAGGQETQYFGPGTRLLVL.

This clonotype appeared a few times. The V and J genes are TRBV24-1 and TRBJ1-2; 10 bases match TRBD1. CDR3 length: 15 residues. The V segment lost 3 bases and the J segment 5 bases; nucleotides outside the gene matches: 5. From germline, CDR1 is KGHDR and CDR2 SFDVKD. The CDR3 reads CATSDPGQGFYGYTF. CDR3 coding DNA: TGTGCCACCAGTGATCCGGGACAGGGGTTTTATGGCTACACCTTC.

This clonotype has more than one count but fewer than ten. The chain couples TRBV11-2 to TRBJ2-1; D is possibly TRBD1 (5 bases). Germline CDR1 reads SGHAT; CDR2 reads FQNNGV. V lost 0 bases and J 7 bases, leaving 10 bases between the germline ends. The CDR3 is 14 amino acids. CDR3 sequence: CASSLDRAGNEQFF. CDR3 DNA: TGTGCCAGCAGCTTAGACAGGGCAGGGAATGAGCAGTTCTTC.

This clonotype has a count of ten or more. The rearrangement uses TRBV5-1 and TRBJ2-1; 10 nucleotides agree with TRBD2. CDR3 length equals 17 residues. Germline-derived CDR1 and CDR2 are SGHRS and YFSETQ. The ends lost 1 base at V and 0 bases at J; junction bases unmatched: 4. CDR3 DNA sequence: TGCGCCAGCAGCTTGCGGACTAGCGGAATCTCCTACAATGAGCAGTTCTTC. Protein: CASSLRTSGISYNEQFF.

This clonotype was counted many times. The CDR3 DNA follows: TGTGCCAGCAGTTTCGGGGGACGTGAGCAGTTCTTC. Translated, it gives CASSFGGREQFF. The chain joins TRBV12-3 or TRBV12-4 to TRBJ2-1; D might be TRBD2 (6 bases). CDR3 length equals 12 residues. V dropped 3 bases and J dropped 9 bases, with 9 bases sitting between them.

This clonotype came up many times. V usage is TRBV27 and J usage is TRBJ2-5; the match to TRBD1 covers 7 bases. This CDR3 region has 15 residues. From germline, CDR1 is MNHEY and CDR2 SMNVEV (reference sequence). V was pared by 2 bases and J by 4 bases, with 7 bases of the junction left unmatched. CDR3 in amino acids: CASSLKGARGETQYF. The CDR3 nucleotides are TGTGCCAGCAGTTTAAAGGGGGCCAGGGGAGAGACCCAGTACTTC.

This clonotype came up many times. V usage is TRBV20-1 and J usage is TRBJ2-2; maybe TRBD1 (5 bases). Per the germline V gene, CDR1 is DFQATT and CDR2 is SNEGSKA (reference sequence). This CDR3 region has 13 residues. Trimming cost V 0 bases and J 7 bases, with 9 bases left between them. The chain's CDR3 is CSARDQGYGELFF. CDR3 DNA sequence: TGCAGTGCTAGAGACCAGGGTTACGGGGAGCTGTTTTTT.